Each of the 14 T cell receptor beta chains below was sequenced from the same sample in a study of OX40 agonist ivuxolimab in advanced cancers. Here immunoSEQ multiplex PCR was the method, and the copy in TCRdb shows in-frame clones only, minus some. Among 50,000 to 65,000 clones listed, 80% to 90% were seen once. Sequencing used CD4+ or CD8+ T cells sorted from blood, obtained in a trial of the OX40 agonist ivuxolimab. The source of these receptors is an adult with an advanced solid tumor such as melanoma, head and neck, liver or kidney cancer.

The chain has TRBV28 and TRBJ2-4; the D call may be TRBD1 or TRBD2 (5 bases each). With 5 bases removed from V and 5 bases from J, the gap between germline ends came to 13 bases. Germline CDR1 is MDHEN and CDR2 is SYDVKM. CDR3 length: 14 amino acids. The CDR3 spells CASSPGQRQNIQYF. In DNA, the CDR3 is TGTGCCAGCAGTCCAGGGCAGCGGCAAAACATTCAGTACTTC.

This clone was seen just once. The chain is built from TRBV5-1 and TRBJ2-5; 8 nucleotides align to TRBD2. This CDR3 comprises 15 residues. Germline CDR1 reads SGHRS; CDR2 reads YFSETQ. The J segment lost 3 bases and the V segment lost 1 base, leaving 5 bases of the junction unmatched. CDR3 DNA sequence: TGCGCCAGCAGCTTGTTACTAGCGGACGAAGAGACCCAGTACTTC. Amino acids: CASSLLLADEETQYF. Full variable domain (rest looked up from reference TRBV5-1 and TRBJ2-5): KAGVTQTPRYLIKTRGQQVTLSCSPISGHRSVSWYQQTPGQGLQFLFEYFSETQRNKGNFPGRFSGRQFSNSRSEMNVSTLELGDSALYLCASSLLLADEETQYFGPGTRLLVL.

The chain has TRBV11-2 and TRBJ1-1, with D perhaps TRBD1 (5 bases). The V gene lost 1 base and the J gene lost 3 bases, with 9 bases spanning the gap. CDR1 is SGHAT, CDR2 FQNNGV, per germline. This CDR3 has 14 amino acids. CDR3 sequence (DNA): TGTGCCAGCAGCTTAGCGGGGGTCCACACTGAAGCTTTCTTT. This sequence encodes CASSLAGVHTEAFF.

The chain employs TRBV10-3 and TRBJ2-5; D perhaps matches TRBD1 (5 bases). This CDR3 is built from 14 residues. V was pared by 0 bases and J by 5 bases, with 10 bases between. The germline gives CDR1 ENHRY, CDR2 SYGVKD. The CDR3 nucleotides read TGTGCCATCAGTGAGTCGACGGCAGGGGAGACCCAGTACTTC. Translation: CAISESTAGETQYF.

V and J are TRBV7-9 and TRBJ1-6; TRBD1 matches 7 bases. The CDR3 extends over 17 amino acids. Germline CDR1 reads SEHNR; CDR2 reads FQNEAQ (reference sequence). V lost 5 bases and J lost 0; bases outside the gene matches: 7. Here the CDR3 reads CASSHRDSSSYNSPLHF. The CDR3 coding sequence is TGTGCCAGCAGCCACCGGGACAGCAGCTCCTATAATTCACCCCTCCACTTT.

The chain couples TRBV5-1 to TRBJ1-6; D remains ambiguous. This CDR3 comprises 15 residues. Germline V gene lookup returns CDR1 SGHRS and CDR2 YFSETQ. The V gene lost 4 bases and the J gene lost 7 bases, with 15 bases spanning the gap. CDR3 coding DNA: TGCGCCAGCAGCGGAGATACCTCCGGGAATTCACCCCTCCACTTT. This translates into CASSGDTSGNSPLHF. The full variable domain, completed using reference TRBV5-1 and TRBJ1-6, is KAGVTQTPRYLIKTRGQQVTLSCSPISGHRSVSWYQQTPGQGLQFLFEYFSETQRNKGNFPGRFSGRQFSNSRSEMNVSTLELGDSALYLCASSGDTSGNSPLHFGNGTRLTVT.

This clone appeared once. The rearrangement joins TRBV9 to TRBJ1-1; perhaps TRBD1 as D (6 bases). CDR1 SGDLS and CDR2 YYNGEE come from the germline V gene. The CDR3 is 16 residues long. Trimming stripped 3 bases from V and 3 bases from J, with 18 bases between. CDR3 DNA sequence: TGTGCCAGCAGCGCGGGAACCGCCGGGGGGCACACTGAAGCTTTCTTT. Translated, it gives CASSAGTAGGHTEAFF.

The V call is TRBV4-1, the J call TRBJ2-7, with D uncertain. The V and J ends lost 0 bases and 2 bases respectively, with 14 bases between them. Germline V gene sequence: CDR1 MGHRA, CDR2 YSYEKL. The CDR3 contains 16 residues. Here the CDR3 reads CASSQDSSGAPYEQYF. As DNA, the CDR3 is TGCGCCAGCAGCCAAGATTCCTCCGGTGCCCCCTACGAGCAGTACTTC.

The chain employs TRBV6-5 and TRBJ2-7; the match to TRBD2 covers 13 bases. Germline V CDR1 and CDR2: MNHEY, SVGAGI. V gave up 5 bases and J gave up 5 bases; unmatched junction bases: 6. The CDR3 runs 15 residues. CDR3 residues: CASSRSGTSGNEQYF. The DNA for the CDR3 is TGTGCCAGCAGTCGCTCCGGGACTAGCGGGAACGAGCAGTACTTC.

This clone was seen only once. The chain has TRBV7-8 and TRBJ2-5; TRBD2 aligns across 9 bases. CDR3 length: 13 residues. Trimming cost V 7 bases and J 5 bases; bases outside gene matches: 5. Per the germline V gene, CDR1 is SGHVS and CDR2 is FQNEAQ. The CDR3: CASTRGRGETQYF. The DNA of the CDR3 is TGTGCCAGCACTCGCGGGAGGGGGGAGACCCAGTACTTC.

The gene calls are TRBV4-3 and TRBJ1-6, with D unresolved. This CDR3 has 18 residues. From germline, CDR1 is LGHNA and CDR2 YSLEER. Deletions cut 0 bases from V and 7 bases from J, with 19 bases between. The CDR3 loop is CASSQEVRGFSDNSPLHF. The CDR3 DNA sequence: TGCGCCAGCAGCCAAGAAGTTAGAGGATTTTCGGACAATTCACCCCTCCACTTT.

The chain carries TRBV7-9 and TRBJ1-4; 7 bases are a match to TRBD1. The V and J ends lost 3 bases and 4 bases, in that order; junction bases with no gene match: 5. Germline V gene data show CDR1 as SEHNR and CDR2 as FQNEAQ (reference sequence). This CDR3 contains 15 residues. The CDR3 spells CASSFNAGGNEKLFF. For the CDR3, the DNA is TGTGCCAGCAGCTTCAACGCAGGGGGTAATGAAAAACTGTTTTTT.

This chain joins TRBV28 and TRBJ2-7; unclear D gene. The V gene lost 7 bases and the J gene lost 3 bases, with 10 bases spanning the gap. The CDR3 totals 12 residues. CDR1 and CDR2 from the germline V gene are MDHEN and SYDVKM. CDR3 sequence: CASTDRYYEQYF. DNA of the CDR3: TGTGCCAGCACAGATCGGTACTACGAGCAGTACTTC.

The chain has TRBV6-6 and TRBJ1-2; D gene unclear. V lost 5 bases to trimming and J lost 3 bases, with 10 bases between them. CDR1 and CDR2 (germline): MNHNY, SVGAGI (reference sequence). The CDR3 spans 13 residues. The CDR3 bases are TGTGCCAGCAGTCCCAAGGAGGACTATGGCTACACCTTC. It codes for CASSPKEDYGYTF.